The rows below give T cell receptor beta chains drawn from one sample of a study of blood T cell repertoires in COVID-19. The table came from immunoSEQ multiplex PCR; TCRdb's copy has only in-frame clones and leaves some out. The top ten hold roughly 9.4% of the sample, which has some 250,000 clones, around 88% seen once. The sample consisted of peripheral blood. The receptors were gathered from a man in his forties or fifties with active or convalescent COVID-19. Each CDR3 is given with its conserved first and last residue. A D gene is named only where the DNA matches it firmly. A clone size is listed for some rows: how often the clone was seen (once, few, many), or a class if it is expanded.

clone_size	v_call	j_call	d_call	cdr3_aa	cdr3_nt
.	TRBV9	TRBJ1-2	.	CASSVDRVDYGYTF	TGTGCCAGCAGCGTAGACCGCGTCGATTATGGCTACACCTTC
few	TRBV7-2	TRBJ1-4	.	CASSFADKGWDEKLFF	TGTGCCAGCAGCTTTGCGGACAAGGGGTGGGATGAAAAACTGTTTTTT
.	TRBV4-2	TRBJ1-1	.	CASSQEWREGWTEAFF	TGTGCCAGCAGCCAAGAGTGGCGGGAAGGGTGGACTGAAGCTTTCTTT
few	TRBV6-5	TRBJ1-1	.	CASSYSEPNTEAFF	TGTGCCAGCAGCTACTCGGAGCCAAACACTGAAGCTTTCTTT
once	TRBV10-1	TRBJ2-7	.	CASSESQAPSGEQYF	TGCGCCAGCAGTGAAAGTCAGGCCCCGTCGGGGGAGCAGTACTTC
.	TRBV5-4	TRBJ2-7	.	CASSLEQGIHHEQYF	TGTGCCAGCAGCTTGGAACAGGGAATACACCACGAGCAGTACTTC
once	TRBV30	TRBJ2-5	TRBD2	CAWSVKRGGGGRQETQYF	TGTGCCTGGAGTGTGAAGCGGGGGGGCGGAGGTCGACAAGAGACCCAGTACTTC
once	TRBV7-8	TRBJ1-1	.	CASSAWTQNTEAFF	TGTGCCAGCAGCGCCTGGACTCAGAACACTGAAGCTTTCTTT
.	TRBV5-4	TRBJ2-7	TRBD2	CASSQGLAGSSYEQYF	TGTGCCAGCAGCCAGGGGCTAGCGGGATCCTCCTACGAGCAGTACTTC
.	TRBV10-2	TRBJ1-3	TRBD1	CAAGTGVLSGNTIYF	TGCGCCGCGGGGACAGGGGTCCTCTCTGGAAACACCATATATTTT
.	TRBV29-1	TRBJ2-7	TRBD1	CSVGQGAEEQYF	TGCAGCGTTGGACAGGGGGCTGAAGAGCAGTACTTC
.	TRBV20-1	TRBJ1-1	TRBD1	CRGQANTEAFF	TGCAGGGGACAGGCGAACACTGAAGCTTTCTTT
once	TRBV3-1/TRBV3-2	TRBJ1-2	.	CASSQDRDGLFGYTF	TGTGCCAGCAGCCAAGATAGGGACGGACTATTTGGCTACACCTTC